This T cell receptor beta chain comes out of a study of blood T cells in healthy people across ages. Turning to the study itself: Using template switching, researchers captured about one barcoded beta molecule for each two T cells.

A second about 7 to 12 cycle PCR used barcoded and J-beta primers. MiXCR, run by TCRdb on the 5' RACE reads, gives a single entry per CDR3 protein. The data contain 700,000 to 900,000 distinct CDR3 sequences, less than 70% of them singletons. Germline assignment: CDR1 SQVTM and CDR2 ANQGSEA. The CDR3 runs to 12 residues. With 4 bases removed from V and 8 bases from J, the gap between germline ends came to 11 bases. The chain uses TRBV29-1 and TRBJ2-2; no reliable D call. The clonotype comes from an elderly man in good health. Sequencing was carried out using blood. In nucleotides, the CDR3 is TGCAGCGTTGTACCTCAGACAGGGGAGCTGTTTTTT. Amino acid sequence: CSVVPQTGELFF.